This T cell receptor beta chain is from a study of shared T cell receptors in the human thymus. Method: immunoSEQ multiplex PCR; TCRdb's copy keeps in-frame clones and lacks some. The repertoire has 640,000 or so clones, 80% to 90% of them found once; the top ten carry 0.0094%. A further study also used this sample, focusing on human thymus T cells. This second study notes: Corrective cardiac surgery supplied the resected thymus tissue.

The sequenced material came from thymocytes. The sequence derives from a boy under three years old with a congenital heart defect.

For the CDR3, the DNA is TGTGCCAGCCTGGAGTCTGCGAACACAGATACGCAGTATTTT. Translated, it gives CASLESANTDTQYF. The chain is built from TRBV6-1 and TRBJ2-3; D remains unclear. The CDR3 length is 14 residues. V dropped 8 bases and J dropped 2 bases, with 14 bases sitting between them. Germline V gives CDR1 MNHNS, CDR2 SASEGT.